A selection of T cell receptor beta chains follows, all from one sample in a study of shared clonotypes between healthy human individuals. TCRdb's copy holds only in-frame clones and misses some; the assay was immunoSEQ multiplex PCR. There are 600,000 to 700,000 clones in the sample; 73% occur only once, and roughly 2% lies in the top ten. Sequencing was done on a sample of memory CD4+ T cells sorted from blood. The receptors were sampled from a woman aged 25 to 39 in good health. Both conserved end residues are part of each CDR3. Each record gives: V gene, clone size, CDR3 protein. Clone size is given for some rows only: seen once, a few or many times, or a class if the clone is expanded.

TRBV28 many CATHRPSRQVNQPQHF
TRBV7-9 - CASSLTTGINYGYTF
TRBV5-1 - CASSYAQGNGNTIYF
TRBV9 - CASSVARTSRTQYF
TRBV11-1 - CASSTWEGEQYF
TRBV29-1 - CSVQKFPGQATGELFF
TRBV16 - CASSLLGAANNQPQHF
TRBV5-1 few CASSLSSGSYNEQFF
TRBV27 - CASSLSALRKNEQFF
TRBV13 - CASSPGLPGSDEQFF
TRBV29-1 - CSVVKGLSGNTIYF
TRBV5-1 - CASSPGQGPLEQFF
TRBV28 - CASSFYSYEQYF
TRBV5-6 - CASSLLSPTHEQYF
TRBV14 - CASSQVRAGQPNF
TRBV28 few CATKTFGTGSYEQYF
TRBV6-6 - CASSSDYEQYF
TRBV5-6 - CASSFQGRETQYF
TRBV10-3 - CAISERGDNQPQHF
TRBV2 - CASRINGDSQNIQYF
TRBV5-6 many CASSSTREQFF
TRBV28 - CASTSLENGYTF
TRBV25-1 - CASREGTGGNEQYF
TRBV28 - CASSFLVGEQFF
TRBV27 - CASKPRGPGYGYTF
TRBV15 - CATSRVDGSDEQYF
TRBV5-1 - CASSWGAVSPGELFF
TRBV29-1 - CSVLFGVVGYEQYF
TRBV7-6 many CASSPLGSGSAAGELFF
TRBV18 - CASSQQQEPDEAFF
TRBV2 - CARRLANEQFF
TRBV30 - CAWSVGEQYF
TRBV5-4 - CASSPNAGLAGVGGELFF
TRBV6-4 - CASSEGWGTEAFF